The 8 T cell receptor beta chains given below trace back to one sample, sequenced in a study of OX40 agonist ivuxolimab in advanced cancers. The library came from the immunoSEQ multiplex PCR assay. The table comes from immuneACCESS by way of TCRdb, which keeps in-frame sequences with V and J called. Part of the clones is missing from these tables; in studies checked, under half for an unresolved V gene and the rest for unknown reasons. The sample includes about 79,000 clones, with roughly 94% observed a single time. The leading ten clones occupy 9.6% of the sample. This specimen consisted of CD4+ or CD8+ T cells sorted from blood, obtained in a trial of the OX40 agonist ivuxolimab. The receptors originated from an adult with an advanced solid tumor such as melanoma, head and neck, liver or kidney cancer.

The chain is built from TRBV10-2 and TRBJ2-3; the match to TRBD2 covers 7 bases. CDR3 length: 15 residues. The ends lost 6 bases at V and 2 bases at J; junction bases unmatched: 8. CDR1 is WSHSY and CDR2 is SAAADI in the germline V gene. CDR3 protein: CASRTQRGDTDTQYF. In DNA, the CDR3 is TGCGCCAGCAGGACCCAGCGGGGAGACACAGATACGCAGTATTTT.

The J gene is TRBJ1-5, the V gene TRBV28; 10 bases agree with TRBD1. The V gene end was trimmed by 5 bases and the J gene end by 7 bases; junction bases not matched to a gene: 11. Germline V gene lookup returns CDR1 MDHEN and CDR2 SYDVKM. The CDR3 spans 16 residues. DNA of the CDR3: TGTGCCAGCAGTCTCAACCCGGGACAGGGGACGCAGCCCCAGCATTTT. Residues: CASSLNPGQGTQPQHF.

The rearrangement links TRBV6-1 to TRBJ2-7, with a tentative D call TRBD1 (5 bases). The CDR3 runs to 12 residues. V lost 5 bases to trimming and J lost 4 bases, with 9 bases between them. CDR1 and CDR2 from the germline V gene are MNHNS and SASEGT. CDR3 DNA: TGTGCCAGCAGTACGACAGCTTACGAGCAGTACTTC. Protein sequence: CASSTTAYEQYF.

The gene calls are TRBV9 and TRBJ2-2; no clear D. V was shortened by 0 bases and J by 3 bases, with 9 bases between the two germline ends. Germline CDR1 and CDR2: SGDLS and YYNGEE. The CDR3 contains 15 residues. The CDR3 is CASSVEGADTGELFF. The CDR3, as DNA: TGTGCCAGCAGCGTAGAGGGTGCGGACACCGGGGAGCTGTTTTTT.

The chain links TRBV27 to TRBJ1-2; 7 positions match TRBD1. The V gene end was trimmed by 3 bases and the J gene end by 10 bases; junction bases not matched to a gene: 8. Germline V gene data show CDR1 as MNHEY and CDR2 as SMNVEV (reference sequence). This CDR3 spans 13 amino acids. The CDR3 bases are TGTGCCAGCAGTTTCAACGACAGGGAGGACTACACCTTC. Translating it yields CASSFNDREDYTF.

This rearrangement joins TRBV4-3 to TRBJ2-7; TRBD1 agrees at 7 bases. Looked up from germline, CDR1 is LGHNA and CDR2 is YSLEER. With 2 bases clipped from V and 3 bases from J, the junction kept 4 bases outside the gene matches. The CDR3 sequence is 14 residues long. Written as DNA, the CDR3 is TGCGCCAGCAGCCAATTCGGGACAGACTACGAGCAGTACTTC. Its protein product is CASSQFGTDYEQYF.

The chain has TRBV4-2 and TRBJ2-1, with D perhaps TRBD1 (6 bases). This CDR3 region has 16 residues. The V end was cut by 0 bases, the J end by 5 bases, with 14 bases between. Germline V CDR1 and CDR2: LGHNA, YNFKEQ. CDR3 nucleotide sequence: TGTGCCAGCAGCCAAGAAGAGTTTGGGGGCGACAATGAGCAGTTCTTC. Its protein is CASSQEEFGGDNEQFF.

V is TRBV7-9 and J is TRBJ2-3; a weak D match, TRBD1 (5 bases). V lost 10 bases and J 0 bases, leaving 26 bases between the germline ends. Germline V gene sequence: CDR1 SEHNR, CDR2 FQNEAQ (reference sequence). The CDR3 has 18 amino acids. CDR3: CATPLGQATGYSTDTQYF. The CDR3 DNA reads TGTGCCACACCCCTGGGGCAGGCTACGGGTTACAGCACAGATACGCAGTATTTT.